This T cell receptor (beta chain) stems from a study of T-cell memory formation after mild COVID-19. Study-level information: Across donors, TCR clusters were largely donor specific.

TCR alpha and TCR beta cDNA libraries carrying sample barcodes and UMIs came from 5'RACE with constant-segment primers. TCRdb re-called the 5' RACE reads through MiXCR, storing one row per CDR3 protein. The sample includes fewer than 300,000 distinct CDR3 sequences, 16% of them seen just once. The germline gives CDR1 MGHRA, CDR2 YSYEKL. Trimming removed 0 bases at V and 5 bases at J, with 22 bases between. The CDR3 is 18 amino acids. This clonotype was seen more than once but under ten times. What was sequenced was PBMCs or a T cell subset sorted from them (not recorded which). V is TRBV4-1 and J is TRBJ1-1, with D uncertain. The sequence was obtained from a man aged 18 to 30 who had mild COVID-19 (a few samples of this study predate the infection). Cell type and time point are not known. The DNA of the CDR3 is TGCGCCAGCAGCCAAGAAGTTGGAGCCCCGAGCGTAAAGACTGAAGCTTTCTTT. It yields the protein CASSQEVGAPSVKTEAFF.